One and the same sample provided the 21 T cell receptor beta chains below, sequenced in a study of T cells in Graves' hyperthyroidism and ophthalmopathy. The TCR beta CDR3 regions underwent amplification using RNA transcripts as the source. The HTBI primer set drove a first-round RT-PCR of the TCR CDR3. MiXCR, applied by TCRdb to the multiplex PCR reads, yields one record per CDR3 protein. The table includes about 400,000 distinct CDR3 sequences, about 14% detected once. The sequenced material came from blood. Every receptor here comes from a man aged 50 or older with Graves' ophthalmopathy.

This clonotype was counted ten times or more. CDR3 amino acids: CASRGHAYEQYF. In DNA form, the CDR3 reads TGTGCCAGCAGGGGACACGCCTACGAGCAGTACTTC. This chain joins TRBV11-2 and TRBJ2-7; D is perhaps TRBD1 (6 bases). The germline V gene encodes CDR1 SGHAT and CDR2 FQNNGV. This CDR3 has 12 amino acids. V lost 6 bases, J lost 2 bases, and 8 bases lay in between.

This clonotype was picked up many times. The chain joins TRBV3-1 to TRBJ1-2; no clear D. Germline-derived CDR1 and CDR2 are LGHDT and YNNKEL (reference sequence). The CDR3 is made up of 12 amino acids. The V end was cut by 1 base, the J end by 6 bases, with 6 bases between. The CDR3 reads CASSQGSHGYTF. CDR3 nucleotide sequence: TGTGCCAGCAGCCAAGGATCCCATGGCTACACCTTC. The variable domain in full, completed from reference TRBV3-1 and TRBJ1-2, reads DTAVSQTPKYLVTQMGNDKSIKCEQNLGHDTMYWYKQDSKKFLKIMFSYNNKELIINETVPNRFSPKSPDKAHLNLHINSLELGDSAVYFCASSQGSHGYTFGSGTRLTVV.

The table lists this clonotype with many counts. CDR3 sequence reads: CASSQDRRELNEQFF. The CDR3 DNA sequence: TGTGCCAGCAGCCAAGATCGGCGGGAGTTAAATGAGCAGTTCTTC. The chain recombines TRBV4-2 with TRBJ2-1; 7 nucleotides align to TRBD2. Germline V CDR1 and CDR2: LGHNA, YNFKEQ. The CDR3 runs to 15 residues. Trimming took 0 bases from V and 7 from J; bases not matched to a gene: 6.

CDR3 region: CASSGIGQTGGEQYF. Here the CDR3 DNA reads TGTGCCAGCAGCGGGATAGGACAGACTGGGGGGGAGCAGTACTTC. The V call is TRBV14, the J call TRBJ2-7, with D tentatively TRBD1 or TRBD2 (6 bases each). Looked up from germline, CDR1 is SGHDN and CDR2 is FVKESK. Trimming cost V 5 bases and J 7 bases, with 21 bases left between them. CDR3 length: 15 amino acids.

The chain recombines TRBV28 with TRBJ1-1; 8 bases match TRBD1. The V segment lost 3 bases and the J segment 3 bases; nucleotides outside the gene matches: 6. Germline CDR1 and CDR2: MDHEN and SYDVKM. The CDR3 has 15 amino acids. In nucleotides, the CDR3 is TGTGCCAGCAGTTTTACAGGGGGAGGGGACACTGAAGCTTTCTTT. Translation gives CASSFTGGGDTEAFF.

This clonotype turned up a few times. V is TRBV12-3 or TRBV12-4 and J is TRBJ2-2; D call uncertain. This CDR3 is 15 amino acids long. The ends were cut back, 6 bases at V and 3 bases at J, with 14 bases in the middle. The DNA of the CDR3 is TGTGCCAGCAGGCTAGACGACTGGGACACCGGGGAGCTGTTTTTT. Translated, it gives CASRLDDWDTGELFF.

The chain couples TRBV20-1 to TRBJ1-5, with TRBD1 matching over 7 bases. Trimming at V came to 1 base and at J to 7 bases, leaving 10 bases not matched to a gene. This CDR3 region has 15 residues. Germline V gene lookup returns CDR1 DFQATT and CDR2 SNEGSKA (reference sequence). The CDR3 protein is CSARGPQGERQPQHF. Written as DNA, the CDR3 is TGCAGTGCTAGAGGGCCCCAGGGGGAGAGGCAGCCCCAGCATTTT.

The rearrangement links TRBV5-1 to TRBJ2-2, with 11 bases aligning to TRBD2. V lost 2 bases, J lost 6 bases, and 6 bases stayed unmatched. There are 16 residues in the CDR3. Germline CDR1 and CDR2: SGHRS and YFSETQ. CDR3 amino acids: CASSLLTSGVAGELFF. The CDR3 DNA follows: TGCGCCAGCAGCTTACTGACTAGCGGGGTTGCCGGGGAGCTGTTTTTT.

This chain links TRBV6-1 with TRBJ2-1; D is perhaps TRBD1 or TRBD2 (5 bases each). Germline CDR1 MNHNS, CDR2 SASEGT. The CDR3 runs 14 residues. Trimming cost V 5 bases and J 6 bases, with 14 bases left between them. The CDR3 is CASSLTGPPNEQFF. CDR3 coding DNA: TGTGCCAGCAGTCTAACGGGACCCCCCAATGAGCAGTTCTTC.

As DNA, the CDR3 is TGTGCCAGTAGTCTACGACGGGATCAAGAGACCCAGTACTTC. It translates to CASSLRRDQETQYF. This chain uses TRBV19 with TRBJ2-5, with D tentatively TRBD2 (5 bases). Between the trimmed V and J ends, which lost 5 bases and 2 bases, there was a span of 12 bases. CDR3 length: 14 residues. Germline V lookup: CDR1 LNHDA, CDR2 SQIVND (reference sequence).

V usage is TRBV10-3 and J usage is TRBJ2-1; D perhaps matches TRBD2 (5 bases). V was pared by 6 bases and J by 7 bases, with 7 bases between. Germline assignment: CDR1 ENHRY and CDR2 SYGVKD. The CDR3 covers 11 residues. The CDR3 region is CAIRSGNEQFF. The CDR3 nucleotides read TGTGCCATCAGGAGCGGTAATGAGCAGTTCTTC.

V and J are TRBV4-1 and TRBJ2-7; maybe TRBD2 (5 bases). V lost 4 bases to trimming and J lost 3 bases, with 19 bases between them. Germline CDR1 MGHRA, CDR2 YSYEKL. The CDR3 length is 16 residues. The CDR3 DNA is TGCGCCAGCAGCCCCGGTCCGGGATTGAGAATCTACGAGCAGTACTTC. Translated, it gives CASSPGPGLRIYEQYF.

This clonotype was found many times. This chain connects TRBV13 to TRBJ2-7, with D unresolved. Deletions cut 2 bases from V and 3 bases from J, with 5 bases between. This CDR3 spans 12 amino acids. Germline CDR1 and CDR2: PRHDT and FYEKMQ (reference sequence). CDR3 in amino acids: CASSLRSYEQYF. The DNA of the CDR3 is TGTGCCAGCAGCTTACGCAGCTACGAGCAGTACTTC.

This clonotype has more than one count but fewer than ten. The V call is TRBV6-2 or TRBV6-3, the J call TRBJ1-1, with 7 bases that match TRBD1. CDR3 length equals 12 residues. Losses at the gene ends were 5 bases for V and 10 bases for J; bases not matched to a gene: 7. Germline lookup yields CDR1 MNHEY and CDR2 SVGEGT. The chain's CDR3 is CASSPGGTGAFF. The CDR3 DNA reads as TGTGCCAGCAGTCCAGGGGGGACGGGAGCTTTCTTT.

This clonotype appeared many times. The CDR3 reads CASSQRTGTNYGYTF. The CDR3 DNA follows: TGTGCCAGCAGCCAGCGGACAGGGACTAACTATGGCTACACCTTC. The chain links TRBV7-8 to TRBJ1-2; 8 bases align to TRBD1. J gave up 0 bases and V 5 bases, and 5 bases lay outside the gene matches. The CDR3 contains 15 residues. CDR1 is SGHVS and CDR2 is FQNEAQ in the germline V gene. Together with reference TRBV7-8 and TRBJ1-2, the CDR3 gives the full variable domain: GAGVSQSPRYKVAKRGQDVALRCDPISGHVSLFWYQQALGQGPEFLTYFQNEAQLDKSGLPSDRFFAERPEGSVSTLKIQRTQQEDSAVYLCASSQRTGTNYGYTFGSGTRLTVV.

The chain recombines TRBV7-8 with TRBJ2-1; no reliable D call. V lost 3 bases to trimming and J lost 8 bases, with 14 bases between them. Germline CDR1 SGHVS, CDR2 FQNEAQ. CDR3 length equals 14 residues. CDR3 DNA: TGTGCCAGCAGCTTCTCATTATCCACAGATGAGCAGTTCTTC. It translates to CASSFSLSTDEQFF.

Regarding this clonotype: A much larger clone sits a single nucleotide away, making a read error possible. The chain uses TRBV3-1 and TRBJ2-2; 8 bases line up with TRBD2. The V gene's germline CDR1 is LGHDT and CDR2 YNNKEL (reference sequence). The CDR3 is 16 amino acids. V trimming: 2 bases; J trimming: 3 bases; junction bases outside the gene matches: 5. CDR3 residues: CASSQRAGAYTGELFF. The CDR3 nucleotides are TGTGCCAGCAGCCAAAGAGCGGGGGCGTACACCGGGGAGCTGTTTTTT.

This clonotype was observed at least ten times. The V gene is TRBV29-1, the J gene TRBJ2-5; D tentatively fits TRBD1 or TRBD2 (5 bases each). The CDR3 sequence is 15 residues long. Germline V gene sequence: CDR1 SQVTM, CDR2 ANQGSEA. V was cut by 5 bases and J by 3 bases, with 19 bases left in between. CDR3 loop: CSVKPGRSIKETQYF. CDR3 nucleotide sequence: TGCAGCGTTAAACCGGGACGGTCCATCAAAGAGACCCAGTACTTC.

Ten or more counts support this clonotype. Written as DNA, the CDR3 is TGTGCCAGCAGGGACAGCGGGACCCACGAGCAGTACTTC. It codes for CASRDSGTHEQYF. V and J are TRBV25-1 and TRBJ2-7; possibly TRBD2 for D (7 bases). Trimming cost V 6 bases and J 5 bases, with 14 bases left between them. The CDR3 has 13 amino acids. Germline CDR1 and CDR2: MGHDK and SYGVNS.

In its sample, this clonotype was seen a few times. The CDR3 sequence: CASSLGTSGMNEQFF. Here the CDR3 DNA reads TGTGCCAGCAGCTTAGGTACTAGCGGGATGAATGAGCAGTTCTTC. V usage is TRBV11-3 and J usage is TRBJ2-1, with 10 bases aligning to TRBD2. The CDR3 length is 15 residues. Unmatched junction bases numbered 4, after V lost 1 base and J lost 7 bases. Germline V gives CDR1 SGHNT, CDR2 YENEEA. Supplemented by reference TRBV11-3 and TRBJ2-1, the full variable domain reads EAGVVQSPRYKIIEKKQPVAFWCNPISGHNTLYWYLQNLGQGPELLIRYENEEAVDDSQLPKDRFSAERLKGVDSTLKIQPAELGDSAVYLCASSLGTSGMNEQFFGPGTRLTVL.

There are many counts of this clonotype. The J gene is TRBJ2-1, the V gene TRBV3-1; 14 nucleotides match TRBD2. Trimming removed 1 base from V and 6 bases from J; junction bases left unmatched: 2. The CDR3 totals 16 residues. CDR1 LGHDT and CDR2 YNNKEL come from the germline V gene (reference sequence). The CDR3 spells CASSQAGTSGSNEQFF. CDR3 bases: TGTGCCAGCAGCCAAGCCGGGACTAGCGGGAGCAATGAGCAGTTCTTC.